This T cell receptor beta chain was retrieved from a study of T cells in Graves' hyperthyroidism and ophthalmopathy. Turning to the study itself: Sampling of peripheral blood happened at initial diagnosis, prior to any treatment.

Study-level results: Stable hyperthyroidism was separated from ophthalmopathy by a model based on 13 V-J features. Ophthalmopathy got predicted by the model a median approximately 6.3 months before its onset.

RNA transcripts provided the source from which TCR beta CDR3 regions were amplified. Carried out on the TCR CDR3, a first-round RT-PCR used the HTBI primer set. Via MiXCR, TCRdb re-called the multiplex PCR reads, giving one row per CDR3 protein. This table holds 450,000 to 600,000 distinct CDR3 sequences, nearly 20% found once. About this clonotype itself: Its antigen is not identified.

Among ophthalmopathy patients, the Clinical Activity Score reached at least 3, the NOSPECS grade reached at least 4, and duration remained under 3 months. V lost 1 base, J lost 5 bases, and 11 bases lay in between. The germline V gene encodes CDR1 GTSNPN and CDR2 SVGIG (reference sequence). This CDR3 comprises 13 residues. Sequences were obtained from blood. V and J are TRBV30 and TRBJ1-1; TRBD1 is a possible D gene (5 bases). This clonotype was sampled from a man between 40 and 49 years old with Graves' ophthalmopathy. The CDR3 nucleotides are TGTGCCTGGAGTGGAGCCGGGGGTACTGAAGCTTTCTTT. It yields the protein CAWSGAGGTEAFF.